These T cell receptor beta chains were read from a single sample in a study of shared clonotypes between healthy human individuals. Generated by immunoSEQ multiplex PCR, the TCRdb table keeps only in-frame clones and is missing some. The sample carries 600,000 to 750,000 clones, about two thirds recorded once. Sequenced sample: memory CD4+ T cells sorted from blood. Receptors were obtained from a woman aged 30 to 39 in good health. Each CDR3 is given with its conserved first and last residue. A D gene is named only where the DNA matches it firmly. Not every row has a clone size; where given, it reads once, few, many or a size class.

clone size: once; D gene: TRBD2; V gene: TRBV5-8; J gene: TRBJ2-3; CDR3 DNA: TGTGCCAGCAGCTTTCGGGCTAGCGGGAGAGATACGCAGTATTTT; CDR3 protein: CASSFRASGRDTQYF
clone size: -; D gene: TRBD2; V gene: TRBV7-9; J gene: TRBJ2-1; CDR3 DNA: TGTGCCAGCAGCTTAAGGGCTAGCGGGAGATTAAATGAGCAGTTCTTC; CDR3 protein: CASSLRASGRLNEQFF
clone size: -; D gene: -; V gene: TRBV10-2; J gene: TRBJ1-5; CDR3 DNA: TGCGCCAGCCTCAGATCGTGGCAGGAGAGCAATCAGCCCCAGCATTTT; CDR3 protein: CASLRSWQESNQPQHF
clone size: -; D gene: -; V gene: TRBV7-9; J gene: TRBJ2-3; CDR3 DNA: TGTGCCAGCAGCCCCGAAACAGATACGCAGTATTTT; CDR3 protein: CASSPETDTQYF
clone size: once; D gene: TRBD1; V gene: TRBV7-8; J gene: TRBJ1-1; CDR3 DNA: TGTGCCAGCGGCCCGAAGGGACTAAGACAGGGGGGAGCTTTCTTT; CDR3 protein: CASGPKGLRQGGAFF
clone size: -; D gene: TRBD2; V gene: TRBV5-8; J gene: TRBJ2-5; CDR3 DNA: TGTGCCAGCAGCTTCCATAGGACTAGCGGGAGGGGCCCGACACTAGAGACCCAGTACTTC; CDR3 protein: CASSFHRTSGRGPTLETQYF
clone size: many; D gene: -; V gene: TRBV18; J gene: TRBJ1-2; CDR3 DNA: TGTGCCAGCTCACCACGGTCAGACCCAAACTATGGCTACACCTTC; CDR3 protein: CASSPRSDPNYGYTF
clone size: -; D gene: -; V gene: TRBV28; J gene: TRBJ2-5; CDR3 DNA: TGTGCCAGCAACTACCTGGGGGCAGGGCCCCAAGAGACCCAGTACTTC; CDR3 protein: CASNYLGAGPQETQYF
clone size: few; D gene: -; V gene: TRBV29-1; J gene: TRBJ1-2; CDR3 DNA: TGCAGCGTGGCAGGAACCTATGGCTACACCTTC; CDR3 protein: CSVAGTYGYTF
clone size: -; D gene: -; V gene: TRBV7-8; J gene: TRBJ1-5; CDR3 DNA: TGTGCCAGCAGCTTAGTAAGGTCAGGTGAGAGCAATCAGCCCCAGCATTTT; CDR3 protein: CASSLVRSGESNQPQHF
clone size: -; D gene: TRBD1; V gene: TRBV30; J gene: TRBJ2-7; CDR3 DNA: TGTGCCTGGGTAAGGGGGACAGGGGGACACGAGCAGTACTTC; CDR3 protein: CAWVRGTGGHEQYF
clone size: -; D gene: -; V gene: TRBV5-1; J gene: TRBJ2-7; CDR3 DNA: TGCGCCAGCAGCTTGGTTGGGGATAGCTCCTACGAGCAGTACTTC; CDR3 protein: CASSLVGDSSYEQYF
clone size: -; D gene: -; V gene: TRBV20-1; J gene: TRBJ1-2; CDR3 DNA: TGCAGTGCTAGTGACGGCTATGGCTACACCTTC; CDR3 protein: CSASDGYGYTF
clone size: once; D gene: -; V gene: TRBV4-2; J gene: TRBJ2-3; CDR3 DNA: TGTGCCAGCAGCCAAGATCTGAAGGGGGGAATTAGAGATACGCAGTATTTT; CDR3 protein: CASSQDLKGGIRDTQYF
clone size: -; D gene: -; V gene: TRBV4-1; J gene: TRBJ2-1; CDR3 DNA: TGCGCCAGCAGCCAAGCCCCGAGGGGGAGGTACAATGAGCAGTTCTTC; CDR3 protein: CASSQAPRGRYNEQFF
clone size: -; D gene: TRBD2; V gene: TRBV4-1; J gene: TRBJ2-2; CDR3 DNA: TGCGCCAGCAGCCAACTCCCGGGACTAGCGGGAACGGGGAACACCGGGGAGCTGTTTTTT; CDR3 protein: CASSQLPGLAGTGNTGELFF
clone size: -; D gene: -; V gene: TRBV15; J gene: TRBJ1-1; CDR3 DNA: TGTGCCACCAGCAGGGCAAGGGGCGCTGAAGCTTTCTTT; CDR3 protein: CATSRARGAEAFF
clone size: -; D gene: TRBD2; V gene: TRBV5-1; J gene: TRBJ2-3; CDR3 DNA: TGCGCCAGCAGTTCGGTTACTAGCGCCTCAGAGGGTACGCAGTATTTT; CDR3 protein: CASSSVTSASEGTQYF
clone size: -; D gene: TRBD2; V gene: TRBV28; J gene: TRBJ2-1; CDR3 DNA: TGTGCCAGCAGGACGGGGGGACTAGCCTACAATGAGCAGTTCTTC; CDR3 protein: CASRTGGLAYNEQFF
clone size: -; D gene: -; V gene: TRBV7-8; J gene: TRBJ1-1; CDR3 DNA: TGTGCCAGCAGCAGGACAGTTGAAGCTTTCTTT; CDR3 protein: CASSRTVEAFF
clone size: -; D gene: TRBD1; V gene: TRBV4-2; J gene: TRBJ2-7; CDR3 DNA: TGTGCCAGCAGCGCTACCAGTCAGGGGGTATACGAGCAGTACTTC; CDR3 protein: CASSATSQGVYEQYF
clone size: -; D gene: -; V gene: TRBV18; J gene: TRBJ1-1; CDR3 DNA: TGTGCCAGCTCACCTGCAAGTCACGGGAACACTGAAGCTTTCTTT; CDR3 protein: CASSPASHGNTEAFF
clone size: many; D gene: TRBD1; V gene: TRBV7-9; J gene: TRBJ2-2; CDR3 DNA: TGTGCCAGCAGCCAGACAGGGGGTTGGGCGACCGGGGAGCTGTTTTTT; CDR3 protein: CASSQTGGWATGELFF
clone size: -; D gene: -; V gene: TRBV7-2; J gene: TRBJ1-1; CDR3 DNA: TGTGCCAGCAGCCCCAATGGGATGAGTGAAGCTTTCTTT; CDR3 protein: CASSPNGMSEAFF
clone size: -; D gene: TRBD2; V gene: TRBV28; J gene: TRBJ2-3; CDR3 DNA: TGTGCCAGCAGTCAAATCTTAAAAGTAGCGGGAGGGCCAGATACGCAGTATTTT; CDR3 protein: CASSQILKVAGGPDTQYF
clone size: many; D gene: -; V gene: TRBV23-1; J gene: TRBJ2-2; CDR3 DNA: TGCGCCAGCAGTCCCCGGCGCCATTGGGCCGGCGGCGATCCGGCGGGGGAGCTGTTTTTT; CDR3 protein: CASSPRRHWAGGDPAGELFF
clone size: once; D gene: TRBD2; V gene: TRBV2; J gene: TRBJ2-5; CDR3 DNA: TGTGCCAGCAGTGCCGGACTAGTGGAGACCCAGTACTTC; CDR3 protein: CASSAGLVETQYF
clone size: few; D gene: -; V gene: TRBV7-6; J gene: TRBJ2-7; CDR3 DNA: TGTGCCAGCAGCCGAGCAGCCTTCTACGAGCAGTACTTC; CDR3 protein: CASSRAAFYEQYF
clone size: -; D gene: -; V gene: TRBV30; J gene: TRBJ2-2; CDR3 DNA: TGTGCCTGGAAATGGGACGACACCGGGGAGCTGTTTTTT; CDR3 protein: CAWKWDDTGELFF